This T cell receptor (beta chain) was sequenced for a study of blood T cell repertoires in COVID-19. Study context: The study drew acute and convalescent COVID-19 samples from the United States, Italy and Spain. PBMCs, B-cell-depleted T cells, or T cells provided the cDNA or gDNA that made up the material.

In the original workflow: Reference gene primer amplification yielded estimated nucleated cell counts. Only in-frame clones appear in the TCRdb table, and some are missing; sequencing was by immunoSEQ multiplex PCR. From that table come the V and J calls and clone size; the DNA was used to work out D and trimming. The repertoire has some 110,000 clones, 82% of them found once; the top ten carry 3.5% to 5.5%. The CDR3 contains 13 residues. Germline assignment: CDR1 WSHSY and CDR2 SAAADI. Trimming shortened V by 7 bases and J by 1 base, and 7 bases separated the two germline ends. The clonotype was recovered from a woman aged 70 to 79 with acute or convalescent COVID-19. The source material was peripheral blood. This sequence joins TRBV10-2 and TRBJ1-4; a weak D match, TRBD1 (5 bases). CDR3 protein: CASKGVTNEKLFF. The CDR3 region has the DNA TGCGCCAGCAAAGGGGTAACTAATGAAAAACTGTTTTTT.